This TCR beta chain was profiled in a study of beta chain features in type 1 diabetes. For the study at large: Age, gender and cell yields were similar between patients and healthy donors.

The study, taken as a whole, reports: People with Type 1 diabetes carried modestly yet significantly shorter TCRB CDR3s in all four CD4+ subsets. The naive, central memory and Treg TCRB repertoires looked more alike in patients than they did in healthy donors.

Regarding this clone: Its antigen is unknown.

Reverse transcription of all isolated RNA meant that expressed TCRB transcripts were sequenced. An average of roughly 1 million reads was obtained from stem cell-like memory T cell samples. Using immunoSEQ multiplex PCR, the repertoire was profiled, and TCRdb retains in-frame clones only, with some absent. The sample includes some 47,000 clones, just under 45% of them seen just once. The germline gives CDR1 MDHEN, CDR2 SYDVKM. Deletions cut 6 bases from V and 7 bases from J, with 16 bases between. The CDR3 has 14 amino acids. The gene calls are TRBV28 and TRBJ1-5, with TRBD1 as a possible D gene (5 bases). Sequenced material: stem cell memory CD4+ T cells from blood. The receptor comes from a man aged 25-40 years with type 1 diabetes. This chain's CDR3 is CASRQSGGGQPQHF. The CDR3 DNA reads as TGTGCCAGCAGACAATCCGGGGGAGGACAGCCCCAGCATTTT.